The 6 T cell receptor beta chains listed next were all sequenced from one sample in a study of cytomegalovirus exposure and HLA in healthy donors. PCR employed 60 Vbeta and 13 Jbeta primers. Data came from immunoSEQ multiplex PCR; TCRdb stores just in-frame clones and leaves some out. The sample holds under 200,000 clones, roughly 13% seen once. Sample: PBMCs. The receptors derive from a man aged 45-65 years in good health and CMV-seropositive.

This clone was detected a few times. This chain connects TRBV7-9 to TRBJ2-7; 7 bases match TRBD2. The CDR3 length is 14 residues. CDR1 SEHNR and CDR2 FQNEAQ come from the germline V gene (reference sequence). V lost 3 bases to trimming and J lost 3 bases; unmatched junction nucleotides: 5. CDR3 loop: CASSFGTGGYEQYV. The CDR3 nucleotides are TGTGCCAGCAGCTTCGGAACGGGGGGCTACGAGCAGTACGTC.

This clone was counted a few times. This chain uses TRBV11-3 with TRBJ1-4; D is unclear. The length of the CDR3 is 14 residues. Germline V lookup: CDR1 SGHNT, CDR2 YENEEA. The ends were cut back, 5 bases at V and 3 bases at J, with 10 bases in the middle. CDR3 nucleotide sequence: TGTGCCAGCAGCCCACCCAGGCCTAATGAAAAACTGTTTTTT. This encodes CASSPPRPNEKLFF.

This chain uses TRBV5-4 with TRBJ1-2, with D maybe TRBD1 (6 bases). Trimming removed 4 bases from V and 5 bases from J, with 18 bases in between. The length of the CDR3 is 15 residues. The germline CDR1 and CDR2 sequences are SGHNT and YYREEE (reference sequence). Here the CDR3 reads CASSTGQLSTYGYTF. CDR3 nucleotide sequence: TGTGCCAGCAGCACAGGACAGCTGAGCACTTATGGCTACACCTTC.

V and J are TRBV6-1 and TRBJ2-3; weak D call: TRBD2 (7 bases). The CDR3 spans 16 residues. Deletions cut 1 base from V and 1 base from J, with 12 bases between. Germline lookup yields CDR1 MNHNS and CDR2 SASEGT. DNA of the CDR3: TGTGCCAGCAGTGAAGGGGAGGGGGACCGCACAGATACGCAGTATTTT. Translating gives CASSEGEGDRTDTQYF.

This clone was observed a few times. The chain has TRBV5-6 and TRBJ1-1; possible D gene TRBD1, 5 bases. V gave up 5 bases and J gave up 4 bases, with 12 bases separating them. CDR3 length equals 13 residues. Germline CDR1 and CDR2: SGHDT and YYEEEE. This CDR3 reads CASSSGGGTEAFF. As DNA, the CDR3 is TGTGCCAGCAGTTCGGGGGGGGGCACTGAAGCTTTCTTT.

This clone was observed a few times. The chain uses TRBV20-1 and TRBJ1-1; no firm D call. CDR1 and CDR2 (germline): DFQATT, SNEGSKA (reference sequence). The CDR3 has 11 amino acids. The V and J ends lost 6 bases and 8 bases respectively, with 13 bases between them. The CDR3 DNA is TGCAGTGCCCATCTTGGGCTCGAAGCTTTCTTT. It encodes CSAHLGLEAFF.